This T cell receptor (beta chain) was sequenced for a study of cytotoxic CD8 clonotypes in ibrutinib-treated CLL. Overall study context: Researchers reported about 10 relapsed/refractory and over 14 treatment-naive patients, some 18 of them IGHV unmutated. The study, taken as a whole, reports: Clonality was higher at baseline than in age-matched healthy donors and tracked circulating CD8+ T-cell counts. Treatment left the uncommon public clonotypes either contracted or stable in frequency.

A word on this clone: The antigen is undetermined.

TCRdb keeps only in-frame clones here, not all; method: immunoSEQ multiplex PCR. The sample yields 100,000 to 150,000 clones, 80% to 90% seen once. This CDR3 comprises 17 residues. CDR1 is LNHDA, CDR2 SQIVND, per germline (reference sequence). With 5 bases clipped from V and 4 bases from J, the junction kept 12 bases outside the gene matches. The sample here was PBMCs, taken after 24 months of ibrutinib treatment. The chain is built from TRBV19 and TRBJ1-5; 9 nucleotides align to TRBD1. This receptor was identified in a human donor with chronic lymphocytic leukemia. The CDR3 region has the DNA TGTGCCAGTAGTCTCCACCCGGGACAGGGTAGTAATCAGCCCCAGCATTTT. Its protein is CASSLHPGQGSNQPQHF.